This TCR beta chain stems from a study of beta chain features in type 1 diabetes. Findings of the study overall: People with Type 1 diabetes carried modestly yet significantly shorter TCRB CDR3s in all four CD4+ subsets. Type 1 diabetes patients had VDJ junctions that carried fewer insertions and more deletions.

Via the markers CD45RO/CCR7/CD25/CD127/CD95/CD27, stem cell-like memory, regulatory, central memory and naive CD4+ cells were sorted. With respect to this clone: As yet, its antigen is unknown.

V lost 1 base and J 0 bases, leaving 13 bases between the germline ends. This CDR3 has 17 amino acids. From germline, CDR1 is PRHDT and CDR2 FYEKMQ (reference sequence). The sequenced template was cDNA made from the entire isolated RNA. Sequencing was performed with immunoSEQ multiplex PCR; in TCRdb, only in-frame clones are kept and a portion is missing. This sample carries more than 300,000 clones, roughly 8% of them seen once, and the ten largest clones take around 0.45%. Sequenced: central memory CD4+ T cells from blood. This TCR derives from a woman between 18 and 29 years old in good health. V is TRBV13 and J is TRBJ2-1, with no clear D. The CDR3 DNA sequence: TGTGCCAGCAGCTTAGAGGGATTCCCGAGCTCCTACAATGAGCAGTTCTTC. This translates into CASSLEGFPSSYNEQFF.